The clone carrying this T cell receptor beta chain was observed a few times. Its antigen is unidentified. These data are taken from a study of radiation and T cells in renal cell carcinoma. Study conclusions and caveats: In nephrectomy-only tumors, top 100 clonotypes averaged around 45%, versus approximately 50% irradiated. Dominant CDR3 motifs occupied more repertoire in irradiated than control tumors.

Data came from immunoSEQ multiplex PCR; TCRdb stores just in-frame clones and leaves some out. The table has around 22,000 clones, 58% seen once. Sample treatment: treatment-naive control, cytoreductive nephrectomy. Controls included a handful of female and roughly 12 male donors, resected 2011 to 2014. Germline V gene lookup returns CDR1 SGHRS and CDR2 YFSETQ. This CDR3 has 12 amino acids. V lost 4 bases, J lost 6 bases, and 10 bases lay in between. The chain uses TRBV5-1 and TRBJ1-1; weak D call: TRBD1 (5 bases). Sequenced here: tumor tissue, sampled from a patient whose treatment was nephrectomy without radiotherapy. The clonotype originates from a man aged 40-55 years with renal cell carcinoma. DNA of the CDR3: TGCGCCAGCAGCCTGTCCAGGGCTGAAGCTTTCTTT. Translating gives CASSLSRAEAFF. Full variable domain (missing parts from reference TRBV5-1 and TRBJ1-1): KAGVTQTPRYLIKTRGQQVTLSCSPISGHRSVSWYQQTPGQGLQFLFEYFSETQRNKGNFPGRFSGRQFSNSRSEMNVSTLELGDSALYLCASSLSRAEAFFGQGTRLTVV.